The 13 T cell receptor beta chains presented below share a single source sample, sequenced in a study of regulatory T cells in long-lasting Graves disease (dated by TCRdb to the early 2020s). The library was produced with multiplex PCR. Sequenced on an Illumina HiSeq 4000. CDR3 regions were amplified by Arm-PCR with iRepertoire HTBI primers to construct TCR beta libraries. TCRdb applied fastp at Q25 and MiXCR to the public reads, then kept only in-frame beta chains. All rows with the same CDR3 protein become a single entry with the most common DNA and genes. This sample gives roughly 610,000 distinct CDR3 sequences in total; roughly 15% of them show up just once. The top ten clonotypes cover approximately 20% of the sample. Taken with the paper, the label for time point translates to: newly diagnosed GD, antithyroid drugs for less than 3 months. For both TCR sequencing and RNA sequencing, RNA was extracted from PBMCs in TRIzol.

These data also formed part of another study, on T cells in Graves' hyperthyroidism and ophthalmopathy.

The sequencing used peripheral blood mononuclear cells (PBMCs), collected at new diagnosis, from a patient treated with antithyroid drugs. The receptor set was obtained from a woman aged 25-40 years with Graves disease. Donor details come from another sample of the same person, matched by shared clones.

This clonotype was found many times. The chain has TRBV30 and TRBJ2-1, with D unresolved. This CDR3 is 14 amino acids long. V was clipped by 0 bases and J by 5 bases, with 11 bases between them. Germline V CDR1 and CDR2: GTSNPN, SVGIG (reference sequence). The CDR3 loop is CAWSVLGGNNEQFF. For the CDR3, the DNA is TGTGCCTGGAGTGTATTGGGCGGTAACAATGAGCAGTTCTTC.

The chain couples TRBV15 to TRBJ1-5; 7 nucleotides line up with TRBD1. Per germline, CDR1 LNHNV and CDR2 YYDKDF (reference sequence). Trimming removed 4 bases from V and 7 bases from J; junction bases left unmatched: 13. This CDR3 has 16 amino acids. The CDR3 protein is CATSNTLQGFPQPQHF. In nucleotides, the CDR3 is TGTGCCACCAGCAACACACTACAGGGGTTTCCCCAGCCCCAGCATTTT. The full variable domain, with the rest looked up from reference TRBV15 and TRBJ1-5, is DAMVIQNPRYQVTQFGKPVTLSCSQTLNHNVMYWYQQKSSQAPKLLFHYYDKDFNNEADTPDNFQSRRPNTSFCFLDIRSPGLGDTAMYLCATSNTLQGFPQPQHFGDGTRLSIL.

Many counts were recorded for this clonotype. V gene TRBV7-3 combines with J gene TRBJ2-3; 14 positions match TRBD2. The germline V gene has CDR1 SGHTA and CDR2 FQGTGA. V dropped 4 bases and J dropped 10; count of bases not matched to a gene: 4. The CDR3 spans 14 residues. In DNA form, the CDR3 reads TGTGCCAGCAGCTCGGGACTAGCGGGGGTCCCGCAGTATTTT. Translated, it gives CASSSGLAGVPQYF.

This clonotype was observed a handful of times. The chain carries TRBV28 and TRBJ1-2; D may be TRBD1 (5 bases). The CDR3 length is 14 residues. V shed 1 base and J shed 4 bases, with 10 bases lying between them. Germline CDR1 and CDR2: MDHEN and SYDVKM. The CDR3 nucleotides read TGTGCCAGCAGTTTATCGGTGCAGGGCTATGGCTACACCTTC. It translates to CASSLSVQGYGYTF.

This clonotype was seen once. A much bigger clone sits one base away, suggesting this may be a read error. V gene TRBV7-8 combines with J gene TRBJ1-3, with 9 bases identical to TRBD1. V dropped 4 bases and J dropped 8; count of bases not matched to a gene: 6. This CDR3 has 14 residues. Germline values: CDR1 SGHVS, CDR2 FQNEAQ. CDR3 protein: CASSSNRGPYTIYF. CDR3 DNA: TGTGCCAGCAGCTCAAACAGGGGGCCTTACACCATATATTTT. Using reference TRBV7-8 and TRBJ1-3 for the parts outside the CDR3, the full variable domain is GAGVSQSPRYKVAKRGQDVALRCDPISGHVSLFWYQQALGQGPEFLTYFQNEAQLDKSGLPSDRFFAERPEGSVSTLKIQRTQQEDSAVYLCASSSNRGPYTIYFGEGSWLTVV.

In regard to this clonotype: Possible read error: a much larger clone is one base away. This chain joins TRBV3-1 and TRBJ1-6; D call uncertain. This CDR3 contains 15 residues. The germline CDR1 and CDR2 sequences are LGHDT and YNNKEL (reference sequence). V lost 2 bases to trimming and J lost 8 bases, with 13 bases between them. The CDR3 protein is CASSQRRVRHSPLHF. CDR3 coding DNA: TGTGCCAGCAGCCAACGACGGGTCCGGCATTCACCCCTCCACTTT.

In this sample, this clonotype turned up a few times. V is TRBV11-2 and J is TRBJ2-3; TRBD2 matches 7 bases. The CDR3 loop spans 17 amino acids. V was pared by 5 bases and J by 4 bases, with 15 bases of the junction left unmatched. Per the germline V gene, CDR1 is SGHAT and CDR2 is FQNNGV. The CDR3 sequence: CASSSIVAGVRPDTQYF. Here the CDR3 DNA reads TGTGCCAGCAGCAGCATTGTCGCGGGAGTGCGGCCAGATACGCAGTATTTT.

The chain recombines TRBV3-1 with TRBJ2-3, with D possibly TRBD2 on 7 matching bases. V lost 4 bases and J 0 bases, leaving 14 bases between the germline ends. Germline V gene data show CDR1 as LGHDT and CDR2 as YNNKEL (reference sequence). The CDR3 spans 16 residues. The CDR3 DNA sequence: TGTGCCAGCAGCCCGGGGAGGGGGGCTAGCACAGATACGCAGTATTTT. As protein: CASSPGRGASTDTQYF.

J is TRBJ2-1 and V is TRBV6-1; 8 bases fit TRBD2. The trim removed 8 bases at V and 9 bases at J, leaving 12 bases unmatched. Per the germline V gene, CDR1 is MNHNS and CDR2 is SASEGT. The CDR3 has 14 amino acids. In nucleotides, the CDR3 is TGTGCCAGCCTATTAGCGGGGTGGGGGAGTGAGCAGTTCTTC. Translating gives CASLLAGWGSEQFF.

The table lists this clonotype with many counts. The CDR3 nucleotides are TGTGCCACCGGGTCTTGGGATAGCGGGGCAGATACGCAGTATTTT. Amino acid sequence: CATGSWDSGADTQYF. The genes are TRBV15 and TRBJ2-3; 8 positions agree with TRBD2. The CDR3 has 15 residues. After removal of 8 bases from V and 4 bases from J, the junction contained 11 bases not matched to a gene. From germline, CDR1 is LNHNV and CDR2 YYDKDF (reference sequence).

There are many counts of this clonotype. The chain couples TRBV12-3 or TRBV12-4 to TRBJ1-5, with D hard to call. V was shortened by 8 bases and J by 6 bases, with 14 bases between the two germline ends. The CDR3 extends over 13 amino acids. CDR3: CASRAGGRQPQHF. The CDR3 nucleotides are TGTGCCAGCCGCGCGGGAGGACGTCAGCCCCAGCATTTT.

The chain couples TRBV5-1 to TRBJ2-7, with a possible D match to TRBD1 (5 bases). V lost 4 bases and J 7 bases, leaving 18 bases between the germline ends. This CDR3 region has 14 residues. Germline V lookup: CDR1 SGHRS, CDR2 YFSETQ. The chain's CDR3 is CASSQITLQGEQYF. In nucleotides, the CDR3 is TGCGCCAGCAGCCAAATTACCCTCCAGGGTGAGCAGTACTTC.

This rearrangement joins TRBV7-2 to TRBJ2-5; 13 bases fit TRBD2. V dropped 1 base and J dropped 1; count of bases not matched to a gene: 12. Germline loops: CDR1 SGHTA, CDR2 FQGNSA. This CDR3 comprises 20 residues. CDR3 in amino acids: CASSLGRNGGLAGPQETQYF. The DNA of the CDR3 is TGTGCCAGCAGCTTAGGCCGTAATGGGGGACTAGCGGGACCCCAAGAGACCCAGTACTTC.